This section outlines one T cell receptor beta chain sequence together with its context. Generated by immunoSEQ multiplex PCR, the TCRdb table keeps only in-frame clones and is missing some. Of approximately 150,000 clones in the sample, 85% to 90% were seen once. The entry originates in a study of blood T cell repertoires in COVID-19. As for the study in general: PBMCs, B-cell-depleted T cells, or T cells were the source of the cDNA or gDNA that made up the material.

The sequence was collected from a man aged 80 or over with acute or convalescent COVID-19. The specimen was peripheral blood.

CDR3 sequence (DNA): TGCGCCAGCAGCCAAGTAGGGCAGGGATACAATCAGCCCCAGCATTTT. It codes for CASSQVGQGYNQPQHF. The chain uses TRBV4-1 and TRBJ1-5; TRBD1 is a possible D gene (5 bases). The germline V gene has CDR1 MGHRA and CDR2 YSYEKL. Trimming pared 1 base from V and 3 bases from J, leaving 13 bases between. This CDR3 has 16 amino acids.